What follows are 2 T cell receptor beta chains derived from one specimen sequenced in a study of response to subunit inactivated influenza vaccine. Using its own MiXCR run on the RT-PCR reads, TCRdb lists one record per CDR3 protein. The sample includes 650,000 or so distinct CDR3 sequences, 14% of them seen just once. This specimen was PBMCs from blood, taken less than 15 days before vaccination. All receptors come from a man aged 45 to 65 who received an inactivated influenza vaccine.

This clonotype was found a few times. This chain links TRBV6-1 with TRBJ1-2, with D possibly being TRBD1 (5 bases). The CDR3 length is 15 residues. Trimming took off 8 bases at V and 4 bases at J, with 20 bases between the two ends. Germline-derived CDR1 and CDR2 are MNHNS and SASEGT. The CDR3 nucleotides read TGTGCCAGCTTTTGGGGGACGAGAGATTCCTATGGCTACACCTTC. Its protein product is CASFWGTRDSYGYTF.

This chain connects TRBV15 to TRBJ1-1, with a weak D call TRBD1 (5 bases). Trimming pared 2 bases from V and 2 bases from J, leaving 15 bases between. The V gene's germline CDR1 is LNHNV and CDR2 YYDKDF (reference sequence). The length of the CDR3 is 16 residues. CDR3 in amino acids: CATSRPGGKRNTEAFF. The CDR3 DNA reads TGTGCCACCAGCAGACCCGGGGGAAAAAGAAACACTGAAGCTTTCTTT.